These 17 T cell receptor beta chains came from one sample sequenced in a study of blood T cell repertoires in COVID-19. TCRdb's table, derived via immunoSEQ multiplex PCR, lists solely in-frame clones and lacks some. Of about 25,000 clones listed, about 76% are singletons. Sequencing input: peripheral blood. The receptors here all came from a man in his 70s with acute or convalescent COVID-19.

This chain connects TRBV5-8 to TRBJ1-1; a possible D gene is TRBD1 (5 bases). Per germline, CDR1 SGHTS and CDR2 YDEGEE. Trimming took 2 bases from V and 0 from J, leaving 8 bases between them. The CDR3 has 14 residues. CDR3 sequence (DNA): TGTGCCAGCAGCTTAAGCAGGGTGAACACTGAAGCTTTCTTT. Its translation is CASSLSRVNTEAFF.

J is TRBJ2-3 and V is TRBV15; unclear D gene. The germline CDR1 and CDR2 sequences are LNHNV and YYDKDF (reference sequence). Trimming removed 2 bases at V and 7 bases at J, with 13 bases between. This CDR3 has 14 residues. The CDR3, as DNA: TGTGCCACCAGCAGAATCGCTGGCCCAAATACGCAGTATTTT. Its translation is CATSRIAGPNTQYF. The whole variable domain, filled in from reference TRBV15 and TRBJ2-3, reads DAMVIQNPRYQVTQFGKPVTLSCSQTLNHNVMYWYQQKSSQAPKLLFHYYDKDFNNEADTPDNFQSRRPNTSFCFLDIRSPGLGDTAMYLCATSRIAGPNTQYFGPGTRLTVL.

The V gene is TRBV14, the J gene TRBJ2-5; 9 bases align to TRBD1. The ends lost 1 base at V and 5 bases at J; junction bases unmatched: 14. This CDR3 comprises 18 residues. CDR1 and CDR2 from the germline V gene are SGHDN and FVKESK. As DNA, the CDR3 is TGTGCCAGCAGCCAAGGGGGGACAAAAACAGGGGGCCTCGAGACCCAGTACTTC. Translating it yields CASSQGGTKTGGLETQYF.

The CDR3 region is CASSVTGGDNQPQHF. The CDR3, as DNA: TGTGCCAGTAGCGTAACGGGAGGGGACAATCAGCCCCAGCATTTT. The chain uses TRBV19 and TRBJ1-5, with D perhaps matching TRBD1 (5 bases). Deletions cut 6 bases from V and 3 bases from J, with 15 bases between. CDR1 is LNHDA, CDR2 SQIVND, per germline (reference sequence). The length of the CDR3 is 15 residues. Together with reference TRBV19 and TRBJ1-5, the CDR3 gives the full variable domain: DGGITQSPKYLFRKEGQNVTLSCEQNLNHDAMYWYRQDPGQGLRLIYYSQIVNDFQKGDIAEGYSVSREKKESFPLTVTSAQKNPTAFYLCASSVTGGDNQPQHFGDGTRLSIL.

This chain joins TRBV6-6 and TRBJ1-1, with a possible D match to TRBD1 (5 bases). The CDR3 runs 13 residues. V was cut by 11 bases and J by 4 bases, with 17 bases left in between. Germline CDR1 MNHNY, CDR2 SVGAGI (reference sequence). The CDR3 DNA reads as TGTGCCGGCCTCAGGGAAGAAGGCACTGAAGCTTTCTTT. This translates into CAGLREEGTEAFF.

The chain is built from TRBV6-5 and TRBJ1-2; unclear D gene. V shed 0 bases and J shed 4 bases, with 15 bases lying between them. This CDR3 spans 16 amino acids. Germline-derived CDR1 and CDR2 are MNHEY and SVGAGI. The CDR3, as DNA: TGTGCCAGCAGTTACTCGAGGAGGGCCGGGAGCTATGGCTACACCTTC. Translated, it gives CASSYSRRAGSYGYTF.

CDR3 loop: CASSQERGRDQPQHF. In nucleotides, the CDR3 is TGCGCCAGCAGCCAAGAACGAGGGAGGGACCAGCCCCAGCATTTT. V is TRBV4-1 and J is TRBJ1-5; D is perhaps TRBD1 (5 bases). Trimming stripped 0 bases from V and 7 bases from J, with 13 bases between. CDR1 is MGHRA, CDR2 YSYEKL, per germline. The CDR3 has 15 amino acids.

The rearrangement links TRBV19 to TRBJ2-4; D gene ambiguous. Trimming pared 5 bases from V and 6 bases from J, leaving 23 bases between. There are 17 residues in the CDR3. The germline V gene has CDR1 LNHDA and CDR2 SQIVND (reference sequence). The CDR3 reads CASSPTPSRSASNIQYF. The CDR3 DNA reads TGTGCCAGTAGTCCAACCCCGTCCCGGTCTGCATCAAACATTCAGTACTTC.

The chain combines TRBV4-1 with TRBJ1-4; D ambiguous. The V end lost 0 bases, the J end lost 2 bases, and 7 bases lay between the germline ends. This CDR3 is 15 amino acids long. CDR1 is MGHRA and CDR2 is YSYEKL in the germline V gene. The CDR3 is CASSQDRNTNEKLFF. DNA for the CDR3: TGCGCCAGCAGCCAAGACAGGAACACTAATGAAAAACTGTTTTTT.

V and J are TRBV5-1 and TRBJ2-2, with no clear D. The ends were cut back, 2 bases at V and 0 bases at J, with 8 bases in the middle. This CDR3 has 15 amino acids. Germline loops: CDR1 SGHRS, CDR2 YFSETQ. CDR3 DNA sequence: TGCGCCAGCAGCTTTAAGCCTTCGAACACCGGGGAGCTGTTTTTT. It codes for CASSFKPSNTGELFF.

The chain has TRBV27 and TRBJ1-2; no firm D call. Germline CDR1 and CDR2: MNHEY and SMNVEV (reference sequence). Between the trimmed V and J ends, which lost 3 bases and 4 bases, there was a span of 9 bases. CDR3 length equals 13 residues. The CDR3 spells CASSFQSSYGYTF. The CDR3 DNA sequence: TGTGCCAGCAGTTTCCAGTCTTCCTATGGCTACACCTTC.

The chain combines TRBV20-1 with TRBJ1-1; D is possibly TRBD1 (5 bases). CDR1 and CDR2 (germline): DFQATT, SNEGSKA (reference sequence). This CDR3 is built from 11 residues. The ends were cut back, 5 bases at V and 11 bases at J, with 15 bases in the middle. For the CDR3, the DNA is TGCAGTGCTTGGGGGTTGGAGGGGGCTTTCTTT. This gives the protein CSAWGLEGAFF.

This chain links TRBV11-2 with TRBJ2-1, with a tentative D call TRBD1 (5 bases). V was cut by 4 bases and J by 4 bases, with 14 bases left in between. The CDR3 totals 15 residues. The germline gives CDR1 SGHAT, CDR2 FQNNGV. CDR3 coding DNA: TGTGCCAGCAGCTCCCCAGGGCGGCAGTACAATGAGCAGTTCTTC. It translates to CASSSPGRQYNEQFF.

The chain combines TRBV19 with TRBJ2-7; a weak D match, TRBD2 (6 bases). CDR1 is LNHDA, CDR2 SQIVND, per germline (reference sequence). V was clipped by 4 bases and J by 2 bases, with 9 bases between them. The CDR3 spans 13 residues. This chain's CDR3 is CASSTSGAYEQYF. As DNA, the CDR3 is TGTGCCAGTAGTACCTCGGGAGCCTACGAGCAGTACTTC.

The chain uses TRBV19 and TRBJ2-7; weak D call: TRBD2 (6 bases). From germline, CDR1 is LNHDA and CDR2 SQIVND (reference sequence). This CDR3 comprises 15 residues. V shed 3 bases and J shed 1 base, with 13 bases lying between them. CDR3 in DNA: TGTGCCAGTAGTATCACGGGGGACGCGTCCTACGAGCAGTACTTC. The encoded protein is CASSITGDASYEQYF.

CDR3 DNA sequence: TGTGCCAGCAGCGTAGCCACAGGGGGCTACGAGCAGTACTTC. Encoded protein: CASSVATGGYEQYF. The chain is built from TRBV9 and TRBJ2-7; 8 positions match TRBD1. Germline assignment: CDR1 SGDLS and CDR2 YYNGEE. This CDR3 is built from 14 residues. After removal of 0 bases from V and 3 bases from J, the junction contained 2 bases not matched to a gene. The full variable domain, its missing parts supplied by reference TRBV9 and TRBJ2-7, is DSGVTQTPKHLITATGQRVTLRCSPRSGDLSVYWYQQSLDQGLQFLIQYYNGEERAKGNILERFSAQQFPDLHSELNLSSLELGDSALYFCASSVATGGYEQYFGPGTRLTVT.

This chain uses TRBV19 with TRBJ2-3; 13 nucleotides agree with TRBD2. CDR1 is LNHDA and CDR2 is SQIVND in the germline V gene (reference sequence). The J segment lost 5 bases and the V segment lost 4 bases, leaving 9 bases of the junction unmatched. CDR3 length: 17 residues. The CDR3 here is CASSTRTSGRGKDTQYF. The DNA for the CDR3 is TGTGCCAGTAGTACCCGGACTAGCGGGAGAGGAAAAGATACGCAGTATTTT. Looking up the rest from reference TRBV19 and TRBJ2-3 gives the full variable domain: DGGITQSPKYLFRKEGQNVTLSCEQNLNHDAMYWYRQDPGQGLRLIYYSQIVNDFQKGDIAEGYSVSREKKESFPLTVTSAQKNPTAFYLCASSTRTSGRGKDTQYFGPGTRLTVL.